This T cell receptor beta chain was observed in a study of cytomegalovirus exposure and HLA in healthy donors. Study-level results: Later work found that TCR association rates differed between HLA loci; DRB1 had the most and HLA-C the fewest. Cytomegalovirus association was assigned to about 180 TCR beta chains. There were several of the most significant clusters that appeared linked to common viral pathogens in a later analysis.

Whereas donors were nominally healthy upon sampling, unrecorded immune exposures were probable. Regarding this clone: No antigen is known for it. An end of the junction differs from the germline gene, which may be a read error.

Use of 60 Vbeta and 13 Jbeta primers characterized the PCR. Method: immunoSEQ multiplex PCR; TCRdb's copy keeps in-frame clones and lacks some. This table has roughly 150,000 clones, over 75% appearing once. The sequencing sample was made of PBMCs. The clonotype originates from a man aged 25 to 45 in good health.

Here the CDR3 reads CSSSQIFYEQYF. CDR3 in DNA: TGTTCCAGCAGCCAGATATTCTACGAGCAGTACTTC. V gene TRBV7-9 combines with J gene TRBJ2-7; D gene unclear. The CDR3 runs to 12 residues. Per germline, CDR1 SEHNR and CDR2 FQNEAQ (reference sequence).